This T cell receptor (beta chain) was captured by sequencing in a study of T cells after yellow fever vaccination. Regarding the study as a whole: The bulk population could contribute abundant contaminating clonotypes to FACS-sorted repertoires.

Trimming shortened V by 0 bases and J by 2 bases, and 8 bases separated the two germline ends. Germline values: CDR1 KGHSH, CDR2 LQKENI. The CDR3 runs to 16 residues. This clonotype was counted a few times. Its specificity is not known. Making TCR cDNA involved 5'RACE template switching, which added UMIs and a universal primer site. TCRdb itself ran the 5' RACE reads through MiXCR, one entry per CDR3 protein. The sample lists 200,000 to 300,000 distinct CDR3 sequences; about 7% were seen once. This chain joins TRBV18 and TRBJ2-6, with D maybe TRBD2 (5 bases). The sequences come from CD4+ T cells sorted from PBMCs, collected on the day of the yellow fever booster vaccination. The TCR sequence derives from a man aged 25 to 45 who received the YFV17D yellow fever vaccine. The CDR3 region has the DNA TGTGCCAGCTCACCACCGAGGGTAACTGGGGCCAACGTCCTGACTTTC. This translates into CASSPPRVTGANVLTF.